The 4 T cell receptor beta chains reported below all come from one sample, sequenced in a study of lung T cells in sarcoidosis with Löfgren's syndrome. From the reads, TCRdb called clonotypes with MiXCR, one entry per CDR3 protein. This table has around 60,000 distinct CDR3 sequences, 21% appearing once. Material: CD4+ T cells from PBMCs. The receptors stem from a human donor with sarcoidosis (Löfgren's syndrome or another form), or a control subject (not recorded which).

Note on this clonotype: A much larger clone is a single base away; this may be a read error. V and J are TRBV6-5 and TRBJ1-5; D might be TRBD1 (6 bases). The CDR3 is 15 residues long. Germline-derived CDR1 and CDR2 are MNHEY and SVGAGI. The CDR3 spells CASSERGQNNQPRHF. CDR3 nucleotide sequence: TGTGCCAGCAGTGAGCGGGGGCAGAACAATCAGCCCCGGCATTTT.

In its sample, this clonotype was seen a few times. CDR3: CASSPSEPRSYNEQFF. For the CDR3, the DNA is TGTGCCAGCAGCCCCTCCGAACCTAGGAGCTACAATGAGCAGTTCTTC. The chain combines TRBV7-8 with TRBJ2-1; D is unresolved. From germline, CDR1 is SGHVS and CDR2 FQNEAQ. This CDR3 is 16 amino acids long. The V and J ends lost 5 bases and 3 bases respectively, with 17 bases between them.

This clonotype turned up a few times. This chain uses TRBV10-3 with TRBJ1-1, with TRBD1 as a possible D gene (6 bases). Germline CDR1 ENHRY, CDR2 SYGVKD. Trimming left V 8 bases short and J 3 bases short, with 10 bases between. The CDR3 spans 12 residues. In DNA, the CDR3 is TGTGCCATCGGGGGGGGCTACACTGAAGCTTTCTTT. Its translation: CAIGGGYTEAFF.

This clonotype came up a few times. The chain combines TRBV5-4 with TRBJ2-1; 8 bases are shared with TRBD2. From germline, CDR1 is SGHNT and CDR2 YYREEE (reference sequence). V lost 5 bases to trimming and J lost 6 bases; unmatched junction nucleotides: 10. The CDR3 is made up of 15 amino acids. CDR3 in amino acids: CASRTGLGNFNEQFF. As DNA, the CDR3 is TGTGCCAGCAGGACGGGACTAGGGAATTTCAATGAGCAGTTCTTC.